This T cell receptor beta chain was sequenced for a study of cytomegalovirus exposure and HLA in healthy donors. Study-wide findings and caveats: The study found most TCR sequences rare, yet found some public TCRs in many donors. By HLA locus, TCR association rates varied in a later analysis, with DRB1 showing the most and HLA-C the fewest. Looking again later, the authors saw that most CMV-associated TCR beta chains seemed HLA-restricted. A link between a missense DCLRE1C variant and TCR beta V- and J-gene trimming emerged from a later analysis.

The PCR contained 60 Vbeta and 13 Jbeta primers. Method: immunoSEQ multiplex PCR; TCRdb's copy keeps in-frame clones and lacks some. The table includes over 150,000 clones, 70% to 75% detected once. Points on this clone: The antigen is unknown.

Germline V gene data show CDR1 as SGHDT and CDR2 as YYEEEE. V gave up 2 bases and J gave up 0 bases, with 10 bases separating them. The CDR3 has 15 residues. The receptor was isolated from a man in his thirties or forties in good health and CMV-seropositive. The chain links TRBV5-6 to TRBJ2-3; perhaps TRBD1 as D (6 bases). Sequenced input: PBMCs. DNA of the CDR3: TGTGCCAGCAGCTTCGGGACACATAGCACAGATACGCAGTATTTT. This sequence encodes CASSFGTHSTDTQYF.